This T cell receptor (beta chain) was identified in a study of early T cells in non-severe SARS-CoV-2 infection. Study overall: Sequencing was performed on bulk RNA from unsorted whole blood, leaving chains unpaired.

Unique molecular identifiers were attached to individual cDNA molecules. TCRdb reanalysed the 5' RACE reads using MiXCR and keeps one entry per CDR3 protein. Of tens of thousands of distinct CDR3 sequences in the sample, 6.2% are singletons; the top ten hold 3% to 4%. This clonotype showed up many times. The CDR3 spans 13 residues. V dropped 6 bases and J dropped 6 bases, with 15 bases sitting between them. CDR1 DFQATT and CDR2 SNEGSKA come from the germline V gene (reference sequence). This clonotype was obtained from an adult who was a healthcare worker with PCR-confirmed SARS-CoV-2 infection or an uninfected control (not recorded which). The specimen was whole blood. The chain carries TRBV20-1 and TRBJ1-5; possible D gene TRBD1, 5 bases. CDR3 protein: CSARGPWPQPQHF. CDR3 DNA: TGCAGTGCCCGGGGCCCCTGGCCTCAGCCCCAGCATTTT.